This T cell receptor (beta chain) was obtained from a study of beta chain features in type 1 diabetes. Study-level findings and limits: Whether TCRB rearrangement is influenced by HLA type was left unresolved in this analysis. Shortening that was moderate but significant affected the TCRB CDR3s of Type 1 diabetes patients in all four CD4+ subsets. The study found fewer insertions and more deletions at VDJ junctions in type 1 diabetes patients.

Comments on this clone: Its target is not known.

Expressed TCRB transcripts were sequenced after all isolated RNA was converted to cDNA. Here immunoSEQ multiplex PCR was the method, and the copy in TCRdb shows in-frame clones only, minus some. The top ten hold 0.95% to 1.1% of the sample, which has 300,000 to 400,000 clones, around 8.5% seen once. Germline assignment: CDR1 MNHEY and CDR2 SMNVEV (reference sequence). The CDR3 is 15 residues long. Trimming shortened V by 7 bases and J by 1 base, and 16 bases separated the two germline ends. The sequenced material came from central memory CD4+ T cells from blood. V and J are TRBV27 and TRBJ1-1; tentative D call: TRBD1 (5 bases). The TCR sequence derives from a man aged 25-45 years with type 1 diabetes. The CDR3 DNA is TGTGCCAGCAAAGAGGGAGTGGGGCGGAACACTGAAGCTTTCTTT. It translates to CASKEGVGRNTEAFF.